Following are 30 T cell receptor beta chains from one sample sequenced in a study of cytomegalovirus exposure and HLA in healthy donors. TCRdb's table, derived via immunoSEQ multiplex PCR, lists solely in-frame clones and lacks some. The data contain approximately 190,000 clones, 75% to 90% of them singletons. Sequencing was done on a sample of PBMCs. Every receptor here comes from a man between 18 and 35 years old in good health and CMV-seropositive.

J is TRBJ2-2 and V is TRBV6-5, with unresolved D. Germline V gives CDR1 MNHEY, CDR2 SVGAGI. This CDR3 has 12 residues. The germline V and J ends were trimmed by 8 bases and 1 base, with 5 bases remaining between them. CDR3 coding DNA: TGTGCCAGCCGTCGGAACACCGGGGAGCTGTTTTTT. Its protein product is CASRRNTGELFF.

The rearrangement uses TRBV6-1 and TRBJ2-7; D is ambiguous. The CDR3 has 14 residues. The germline V and J ends were trimmed by 5 bases and 4 bases, with 15 bases remaining between them. CDR1 and CDR2 (germline): MNHNS, SASEGT. As DNA, the CDR3 is TGTGCCAGCAGTTTGGGCCCCGATAGATACGAGCAGTACTTC. It yields the protein CASSLGPDRYEQYF.

The chain is built from TRBV30 and TRBJ1-2; D unresolved. This CDR3 is 14 amino acids long. V shed 0 bases and J shed 2 bases, with 10 bases lying between them. The germline gives CDR1 GTSNPN, CDR2 SVGIG (reference sequence). CDR3 residues: CAWSVQSGNYGYTF. CDR3 nucleotide sequence: TGTGCCTGGAGTGTACAATCGGGGAACTATGGCTACACCTTC.

The genes are TRBV27 and TRBJ2-3; the D gene is possibly TRBD1 (5 bases). The CDR3 loop spans 14 amino acids. Trimming stripped 2 bases from V and 3 bases from J, with 9 bases between. The germline gives CDR1 MNHEY, CDR2 SMNVEV (reference sequence). The CDR3 DNA reads as TGTGCCAGCAGTTTAAGGCAGGGAACAGATACGCAGTATTTT. It codes for CASSLRQGTDTQYF.

The rearrangement joins TRBV5-4 to TRBJ2-4, with 11 nucleotides matching TRBD2. Germline CDR1 is SGHNT and CDR2 is YYREEE (reference sequence). Germline trimming cut 4 bases from V and 8 bases from J; bases unmatched to any gene: 8. The CDR3 spans 15 residues. The CDR3 loop reads CASSNVLAGAHIQYF. DNA of the CDR3: TGTGCCAGCAGCAACGTACTAGCGGGAGCGCACATTCAGTACTTC.

The rearrangement uses TRBV19 and TRBJ1-4; 8 bases are shared with TRBD1. CDR3 length: 14 residues. V was clipped by 6 bases and J by 3 bases; unmatched bases: 3. CDR1 LNHDA and CDR2 SQIVND come from the germline V gene (reference sequence). The CDR3 sequence: CASSGQGPNEKLFF. The CDR3, as DNA: TGTGCCAGTAGCGGACAGGGCCCTAATGAAAAACTGTTTTTT.

The V and J genes are TRBV27 and TRBJ2-7; 10 nucleotides align to TRBD2. The V and J ends lost 6 bases and 4 bases, in that order; junction bases with no gene match: 15. The CDR3 is 17 amino acids. Germline V gene data show CDR1 as MNHEY and CDR2 as SMNVEV (reference sequence). This CDR3 is CASSVSGLAGALYEQYF. CDR3 DNA sequence: TGTGCCAGCAGCGTTTCCGGGCTAGCGGGAGCCCTATACGAGCAGTACTTC.

The chain links TRBV19 to TRBJ1-5, with 8 bases matching TRBD1. With 3 bases clipped from V and 4 bases from J, the junction kept 5 bases outside the gene matches. The CDR3 is 15 amino acids. From germline, CDR1 is LNHDA and CDR2 SQIVND (reference sequence). CDR3 amino acids: CASSIEQGANQPQHF. The CDR3 nucleotides read TGTGCCAGTAGTATTGAGCAGGGGGCGAATCAGCCCCAGCATTTT.

The chain is built from TRBV28 and TRBJ2-5; 8 bases line up with TRBD1. In germline, CDR1 is MDHEN, CDR2 SYDVKM. There are 14 residues in the CDR3. V was clipped by 2 bases and J by 4 bases; unmatched bases: 3. The CDR3 protein is CASSLQGARETQYF. The CDR3 DNA is TGTGCCAGCAGTTTACAGGGGGCGCGAGAGACCCAGTACTTC.

V usage is TRBV27 and J usage is TRBJ1-1, with TRBD1 as a possible D gene (6 bases). Trimming pared 6 bases from V and 5 bases from J, leaving 13 bases between. The CDR3 contains 13 residues. CDR1 is MNHEY, CDR2 SMNVEV, per germline (reference sequence). The CDR3 sequence is CASSSLGATEAFF. The CDR3 DNA is TGTGCCAGCAGCAGTTTGGGGGCAACTGAAGCTTTCTTT.

This rearrangement joins TRBV6-1 to TRBJ1-4, with TRBD1 as a possible D gene (5 bases). V lost 5 bases and J 3 bases, leaving 10 bases between the germline ends. This CDR3 region has 14 residues. Germline V lookup: CDR1 MNHNS, CDR2 SASEGT. CDR3 sequence (DNA): TGTGCCAGCAGTTCAGGGATGGCTAATGAAAAACTGTTTTTT. Translation: CASSSGMANEKLFF.

With regard to this clone: Other DNA sequences within the sample encode an identical CDR3. The V gene is TRBV30, the J gene TRBJ2-3; D may be TRBD2 (6 bases). The CDR3 sequence is 13 residues long. CDR1 and CDR2 from the germline V gene are GTSNPN and SVGIG (reference sequence). Trimming stripped 4 bases from V and 0 bases from J, with 8 bases between. CDR3 coding DNA: TGTGCCTGGACCAGCGGGAGCACAGATACGCAGTATTTT. Residues: CAWTSGSTDTQYF.

The V call is TRBV19, the J call TRBJ1-5, with D possibly matching TRBD1 (5 bases). The CDR3 is 17 amino acids. Germline CDR1 is LNHDA and CDR2 is SQIVND (reference sequence). The V end lost 8 bases, the J end lost 1 base, and 21 bases lay between the germline ends. The CDR3 here is CASRGVIRGQSNQPQHF. CDR3 bases: TGTGCCAGTCGAGGCGTTATTAGGGGCCAGAGCAATCAGCCCCAGCATTTT. The whole variable domain, filled in from reference TRBV19 and TRBJ1-5, reads DGGITQSPKYLFRKEGQNVTLSCEQNLNHDAMYWYRQDPGQGLRLIYYSQIVNDFQKGDIAEGYSVSREKKESFPLTVTSAQKNPTAFYLCASRGVIRGQSNQPQHFGDGTRLSIL.

The chain has TRBV7-8 and TRBJ1-5; TRBD1 agrees at 10 bases. The ends lost 1 base at V and 6 bases at J; junction bases unmatched: 6. Germline V lookup: CDR1 SGHVS, CDR2 FQNEAQ. The CDR3 sequence is 16 residues long. The CDR3 loop reads CASSLGGTGVGQPQHF. DNA of the CDR3: TGTGCCAGCAGCTTAGGGGGGACAGGGGTCGGTCAGCCCCAGCATTTT.

The chain links TRBV27 to TRBJ1-5; D gene unclear. The CDR3 totals 15 residues. From germline, CDR1 is MNHEY and CDR2 SMNVEV (reference sequence). Trimming cost V 7 bases and J 1 base, with 14 bases left between them. The DNA of the CDR3 is TGTGCCAGCACCGGGCGAGGGCCAAGCAATCAGCCCCAGCATTTT. Encoded protein: CASTGRGPSNQPQHF.

The chain recombines TRBV9 with TRBJ2-2; 10 bases are shared with TRBD1. Germline V CDR1 and CDR2: SGDLS, YYNGEE. Germline trimming cut 0 bases from V and 8 bases from J; bases unmatched to any gene: 4. This CDR3 region has 15 residues. CDR3 region: CASSVETGGWGELFF. Here the CDR3 DNA reads TGTGCCAGCAGCGTAGAGACAGGGGGCTGGGGGGAGCTGTTTTTT.

The chain has TRBV28 and TRBJ2-1; the D gene is possibly TRBD2 (5 bases). V was pared by 3 bases and J by 7 bases, with 13 bases between. The CDR3 is 14 residues long. The germline CDR1 and CDR2 sequences are MDHEN and SYDVKM. The CDR3 bases are TGTGCCAGCAGTTTCGAGGGAGAGAGGAATGAGCAGTTCTTC. As protein: CASSFEGERNEQFF.

The chain is built from TRBV28 and TRBJ2-7; the D gene is possibly TRBD1 (6 bases). The CDR3 has 15 amino acids. The V gene's germline CDR1 is MDHEN and CDR2 SYDVKM. Between the trimmed V and J ends, which lost 3 bases and 4 bases, there was a span of 16 bases. The CDR3 region has the DNA TGTGCCAGCAGTTTTATACCGCCCAGGGGATACGAGCAGTACTTC. Translated, it gives CASSFIPPRGYEQYF.

This clone has a handful of counts. This chain joins TRBV14 and TRBJ1-4; 10 bases line up with TRBD1. The CDR3 contains 15 residues. Germline CDR1 is SGHDN and CDR2 is FVKESK. V was clipped by 3 bases and J by 8 bases; unmatched bases: 6. The CDR3 DNA follows: TGTGCCAGCAGCCATCGGACAGGGGGAAGGGAAAAACTGTTTTTT. Protein product: CASSHRTGGREKLFF.

The CDR3 region has the DNA TGTGCCTGGAGTGTCCCCTCCACAGGGAACTATGGCTACACCTTC. Translated, it gives CAWSVPSTGNYGYTF. The chain links TRBV30 to TRBJ1-2; a possible D gene is TRBD1 (6 bases). The CDR3 has 15 residues. CDR1 and CDR2 (germline): GTSNPN, SVGIG (reference sequence). V was trimmed by 0 bases and J by 2 bases, leaving 13 bases between them.

This chain connects TRBV14 to TRBJ2-7, with a tentative D call TRBD1 (5 bases). Trimming took off 0 bases at V and 5 bases at J, with 11 bases between the two ends. In germline, CDR1 is SGHDN, CDR2 FVKESK. The CDR3 is 14 residues long. This chain's CDR3 is CASSQEIQGNEQYF. The CDR3 nucleotides are TGTGCCAGCAGCCAAGAGATTCAGGGCAACGAGCAGTACTTC.

This clone was picked up one time. The chain uses TRBV7-2 and TRBJ2-1; the match to TRBD2 covers 12 bases. The CDR3 loop spans 18 amino acids. CDR1 SGHTA and CDR2 FQGNSA come from the germline V gene. The J segment lost 3 bases and the V segment lost 0 bases, leaving 6 bases of the junction unmatched. CDR3 protein: CASSLATSGRLLYNEQFF. DNA of the CDR3: TGTGCCAGCAGCTTAGCCACTAGCGGGAGGTTACTCTACAATGAGCAGTTCTTC.

The gene calls are TRBV9 and TRBJ2-1, with TRBD2 as a possible D gene (6 bases). The ends were cut back, 3 bases at V and 0 bases at J, with 19 bases in the middle. CDR1 SGDLS and CDR2 YYNGEE come from the germline V gene. The CDR3 covers 18 residues. The chain's CDR3 is CASSAPRTKGSSYNEQFF. In DNA form, the CDR3 reads TGTGCCAGCAGCGCCCCCCGGACTAAGGGGAGCTCCTACAATGAGCAGTTCTTC.

The chain has TRBV5-3 and TRBJ2-5; 7 bases map to TRBD2. TRBV5-3 is identified as an open reading frame with a role that is uncertain. The CDR3 has 14 amino acids. With V trimmed by 0 bases and J by 5 bases, 4 bases remained unmatched. CDR3 protein: CARSLAGGRETQYF. As DNA, the CDR3 is TGTGCCAGAAGCTTGGCGGGGGGTCGGGAGACCCAGTACTTC.

The rearrangement links TRBV15 to TRBJ1-1; tentative D call: TRBD1 (6 bases). The CDR3 contains 14 residues. Germline CDR1 is LNHNV and CDR2 is YYDKDF (reference sequence). Trimming removed 1 base from V and 1 base from J, with 7 bases in between. CDR3 sequence reads: CATSRVGANTEAFF. DNA for the CDR3: TGTGCCACCAGCAGAGTGGGGGCGAACACTGAAGCTTTCTTT.

The rearrangement joins TRBV27 to TRBJ2-3; D might be TRBD2 (5 bases). Looked up from germline, CDR1 is MNHEY and CDR2 is SMNVEV (reference sequence). V lost 4 bases, J lost 1 base, and 6 bases lay in between. The CDR3 runs to 13 residues. DNA for the CDR3: TGTGCCAGCAGTTCACTAGGCACAGATACGCAGTATTTT. Protein: CASSSLGTDTQYF.

The chain carries TRBV5-6 and TRBJ2-1; 11 positions agree with TRBD2. The CDR3 length is 14 residues. Germline CDR1 is SGHDT and CDR2 is YYEEEE. The V and J ends lost 4 bases and 7 bases, in that order; junction bases with no gene match: 4. The CDR3 DNA sequence: TGTGCCAGCAGCCCGGGACTAGCGGCTAATGAGCAGTTCTTC. Its protein product is CASSPGLAANEQFF.

V usage is TRBV30 and J usage is TRBJ1-5, with a possible D match to TRBD1 (6 bases). The CDR3 is 12 amino acids. V was shortened by 0 bases and J by 6 bases, with 6 bases between the two germline ends. In germline, CDR1 is GTSNPN, CDR2 SVGIG (reference sequence). CDR3 bases: TGTGCCTGGAGTGTACAGGGTCAGCCCCAGCATTTT. This codes for CAWSVQGQPQHF.

This rearrangement joins TRBV9 to TRBJ2-1; 10 nucleotides agree with TRBD2. The ends lost 7 bases at V and 4 bases at J; junction bases unmatched: 8. The germline CDR1 and CDR2 sequences are SGDLS and YYNGEE. The CDR3 has 15 residues. The CDR3 nucleotides read TGTGCCAGCCGGGCGACTAGCGGGCCTTACAATGAGCAGTTCTTC. This sequence encodes CASRATSGPYNEQFF. Filled out from reference TRBV9 and TRBJ2-1, the complete variable domain reads DSGVTQTPKHLITATGQRVTLRCSPRSGDLSVYWYQQSLDQGLQFLIQYYNGEERAKGNILERFSAQQFPDLHSELNLSSLELGDSALYFCASRATSGPYNEQFFGPGTRLTVL.

The chain joins TRBV27 to TRBJ2-7, with 10 bases fitting TRBD2. J was trimmed by 3 bases and V by 0 bases; bases with no gene match: 5. Germline loops: CDR1 MNHEY, CDR2 SMNVEV (reference sequence). This CDR3 is 16 amino acids long. CDR3 protein: CASSLSRLAGVYEQYF. The CDR3 nucleotides are TGTGCCAGCAGTTTATCACGTCTAGCGGGAGTCTACGAGCAGTACTTC.